Detailed here is one T cell receptor (beta chain). Its target is unknown. The data are from a study of T cells in localized non-small cell lung cancer. Regarding the study as a whole: Uninvolved adjacent lung had higher T cell clonality than tumor and all other tissues. Longer overall survival was associated with a higher density of T cells in the blood.

Germline loops: CDR1 LNHDA, CDR2 SQIVND (reference sequence). CDR3 length: 15 amino acids. The V and J ends lost 6 bases and 0 bases, in that order; junction bases with no gene match: 4. Sequencing used immunoSEQ multiplex PCR; TCRdb keeps in-frame clones, though not all of them. The table lists tens of thousands of clones, more than 75% of them singletons. The origin of this receptor is a male donor older than 55 with stage II squamous cell lung carcinoma. This material consisted of peripheral blood, taken before any cancer treatment. The V and J genes are TRBV19 and TRBJ1-3; TRBD1 matches at 8 bases. CDR3 nucleotide sequence: TGTGCCAGTAGGACAGGGGCCTTCTCTGGAAACACCATATATTTT. It specifies CASRTGAFSGNTIYF.